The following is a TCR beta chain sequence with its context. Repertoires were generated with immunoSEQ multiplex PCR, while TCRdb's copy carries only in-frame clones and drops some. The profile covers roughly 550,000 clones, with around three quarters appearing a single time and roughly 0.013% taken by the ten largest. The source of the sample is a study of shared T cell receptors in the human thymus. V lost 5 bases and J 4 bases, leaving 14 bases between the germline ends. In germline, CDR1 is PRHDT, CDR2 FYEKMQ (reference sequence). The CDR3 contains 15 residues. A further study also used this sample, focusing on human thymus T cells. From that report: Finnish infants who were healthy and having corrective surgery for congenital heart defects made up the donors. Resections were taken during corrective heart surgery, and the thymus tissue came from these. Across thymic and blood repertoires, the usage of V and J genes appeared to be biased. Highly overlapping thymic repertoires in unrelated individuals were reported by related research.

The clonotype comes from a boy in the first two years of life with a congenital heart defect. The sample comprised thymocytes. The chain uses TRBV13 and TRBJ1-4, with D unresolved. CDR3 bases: TGTGCCAGCAGCCCTAAATCCGGGATTAATGAAAAACTGTTTTTT. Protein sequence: CASSPKSGINEKLFF.